This TCR beta chain is drawn from a study of graft-versus-host responses after intestinal transplantation. Study-level information: For approximately three years after anti-thymocyte globulin induction, all recipients took tacrolimus and steroids.

Using immunoSEQ multiplex PCR, the repertoire was profiled, and TCRdb retains in-frame clones only, with some absent. The sample shows some 90,000 clones, about 93% of them seen only once. The length of the CDR3 is 13 residues. This clone was counted a single time. Its antigen is undetermined. This receptor was taken from a human donor who received an intestinal transplant. V and J are TRBV21-1 and TRBJ2-4; the table's D call of TRBD2 was not tested on the DNA. TRBV21-1 is assigned pseudogene status. The sample was unstimulated CD8+ T cells sorted from spleen or lymph node cells, taken before intestinal transplant. The CDR3 protein is CAPGGLVKNIQYF. CDR3 DNA: TGTGCCCCGGGGGGTCTGGTCAAAAACATTCAGTACTTC.